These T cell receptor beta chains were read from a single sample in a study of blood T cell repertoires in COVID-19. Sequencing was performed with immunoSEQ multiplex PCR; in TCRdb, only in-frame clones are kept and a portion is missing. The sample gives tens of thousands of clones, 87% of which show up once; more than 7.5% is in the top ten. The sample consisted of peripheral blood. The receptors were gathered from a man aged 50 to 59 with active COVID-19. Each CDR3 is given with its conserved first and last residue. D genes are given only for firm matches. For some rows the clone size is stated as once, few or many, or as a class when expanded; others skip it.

CASSYGGARTDTQYF	TGTGCCAGCAGTTACGGGGGGGCCCGCACAGATACGCAGTATTTT	TRBD2	-	TRBJ2-3	TRBV7-2
CAWRGTGVNTEAFF	TGTGCCTGGAGAGGGACAGGGGTGAACACTGAAGCTTTCTTT	TRBD1	-	TRBJ1-1	TRBV30
CASSMRAQGYGYTF	TGTGCCAGTAGTATGCGCGCACAGGGGTATGGCTACACCTTC	TRBD1	-	TRBJ1-2	TRBV19
CASSGRLLGEQFF	TGTGCCAGCAGCGGAAGACTTTTGGGTGAGCAGTTCTTC	-	-	TRBJ2-1	TRBV9
CASSQDGGQVNSPLHF	TGCGCCAGCAGCCAGGATGGGGGACAGGTTAATTCACCCCTCCACTTT	TRBD1	-	TRBJ1-6	TRBV4-1
CASSLSLSWGQDYEQYF	TGTGCCAGCAGTTTATCTTTATCTTGGGGACAAGACTACGAGCAGTACTTC	-	-	TRBJ2-7	TRBV27
CASKPESYEQYF	TGCGCCAGCAAACCCGAGTCCTACGAGCAGTACTTC	-	-	TRBJ2-7	TRBV5-1
CAGLWTVLTGELFF	TGTGCCGGGTTATGGACAGTTCTAACCGGGGAGCTGTTTTTT	-	-	TRBJ2-2	TRBV30
CASSSGQSADGNTIYF	TGTGCCAGCAGCTCTGGACAGAGTGCCGATGGAAACACCATATATTTT	-	-	TRBJ1-3	TRBV7-2
CASTRPGTGELFF	TGTGCCAGCACCCGACCGGGGACCGGGGAGCTGTTTTTT	-	-	TRBJ2-2	TRBV6-5
CASSLDRYNEQFF	TGTGCCAGCAGCTTAGATCGCTACAATGAGCAGTTCTTC	-	-	TRBJ2-1	TRBV11-3
CASREDRAGEKLFF	TGTGCCAGCAGAGAGGACAGGGCGGGTGAAAAACTGTTTTTT	TRBD1	few	TRBJ1-4	TRBV2
CASSANLFGDRSNYGYTF	TGCGCCAGCAGCGCCAATTTATTCGGGGACAGGTCTAACTATGGCTACACCTTC	TRBD1	few	TRBJ1-2	TRBV4-3
CASSAAPGLADINAYEQYF	TGCGCCAGCAGCGCAGCTCCGGGACTAGCGGACATAAACGCCTACGAGCAGTACTTC	TRBD2	-	TRBJ2-7	TRBV5-1
CASSFGGYPSYEQYF	TGTGCCAGCAGCTTTGGGGGGTACCCCTCCTACGAGCAGTACTTC	-	-	TRBJ2-7	TRBV11-2
CAWSQQSTGELFF	TGTGCCTGGAGTCAACAATCCACCGGGGAGCTGTTTTTT	-	-	TRBJ2-2	TRBV30
CAISRDKYSNQPQHF	TGTGCCATCAGTAGGGACAAATATAGCAATCAGCCCCAGCATTTT	-	-	TRBJ1-5	TRBV10-3
CASSVIRTGGNTGELFF	TGTGCCAGCAGCGTCATTCGGACAGGGGGCAACACCGGGGAGCTGTTTTTT	TRBD1	-	TRBJ2-2	TRBV9
CASSPLGFVSGILQETQYF	TGTGCCAGCAGTCCCCTAGGCTTTGTTAGCGGAATCCTACAAGAGACCCAGTACTTC	-	few	TRBJ2-5	TRBV2
CAISELAGGSGEQFF	TGTGCCATCAGTGAGCTAGCGGGAGGGTCTGGAGAGCAGTTCTTC	TRBD2	-	TRBJ2-1	TRBV10-3
CASSYRDSLYGYTF	TGTGCCAGCAGTTACAGAGACAGCCTTTATGGCTACACCTTC	-	-	TRBJ1-2	TRBV6-5
CASSYTGQQETQYF	TGTGCCAGCAGTTACACGGGACAGCAAGAGACCCAGTACTTC	TRBD1	-	TRBJ2-5	TRBV6-5
CASSLDGLVNTEAFF	TGTGCCAGCAGCTTAGATGGGCTGGTGAACACTGAAGCTTTCTTT	-	-	TRBJ1-1	TRBV11-3
CANNPGQGYNEQFF	TGTGCCAACAACCCGGGACAGGGGTACAATGAGCAGTTCTTC	-	-	TRBJ2-1	TRBV21-1
CASSSMTGRNEQYF	TGTGCCAGCAGCTCCATGACAGGGAGAAACGAGCAGTACTTC	TRBD1	-	TRBJ2-7	TRBV7-8
CASSFDTYNSPLHF	TGCGCCAGCAGCTTTGACACGTATAATTCACCCCTCCACTTT	-	few	TRBJ1-6	TRBV5-1
CASSVAGAETQYF	TGTGCCAGTAGTGTCGCGGGAGCAGAGACCCAGTACTTC	TRBD2	-	TRBJ2-5	TRBV19
CASLAGGSYNEQFF	TGTGCCAGCTTGGCGGGGGGCTCCTACAATGAGCAGTTCTTC	TRBD2	-	TRBJ2-1	TRBV28
CASSFLNAGQGRHQPQHF	TGTGCCAGCAGCTTTTTAAACGCGGGACAGGGTCGTCATCAGCCCCAGCATTTT	TRBD1	-	TRBJ1-5	TRBV7-2
CASSRRAGAQETQYF	TGTGCCAGCAGTCGTCGGGCGGGGGCTCAAGAGACCCAGTACTTC	-	-	TRBJ2-5	TRBV7-2
CASSQTYSGGADTQYF	TGCGCCAGCAGCCAAACTTATAGCGGGGGGGCAGATACGCAGTATTTT	TRBD2	once	TRBJ2-3	TRBV4-1
CATLSVSGSGNTIYF	TGTGCCACCCTATCCGTATCCGGCTCTGGAAACACCATATATTTT	-	-	TRBJ1-3	TRBV28
CASSLGASGLTDTQYF	TGTGCCAGCAGCTTAGGTGCTAGCGGGCTCACAGATACGCAGTATTTT	TRBD2	-	TRBJ2-3	TRBV7-9
CSVAWRGSHEQYF	TGCAGCGTTGCCTGGAGGGGATCCCACGAGCAGTACTTC	-	-	TRBJ2-7	TRBV29-1
CASSLDGTGARAAGELFF	TGTGCCAGCAGCTTGGATGGGACAGGGGCACGGGCTGCCGGGGAGCTGTTTTTT	TRBD1	-	TRBJ2-2	TRBV5-5
CASSVGQYTGELFF	TGTGCCAGCAGCGTAGGGCAGTACACCGGGGAGCTGTTTTTT	-	-	TRBJ2-2	TRBV9
CASSQPNGYSGANVLTF	TGCGCCAGCAGCCAACCCAACGGGTACTCTGGGGCCAACGTCCTGACTTTC	-	-	TRBJ2-6	TRBV4-3
CASSQEIDRGYEQYF	TGTGCCAGCAGCCAAGAAATCGACAGGGGTTACGAGCAGTACTTC	TRBD1	-	TRBJ2-7	TRBV4-2
CASSDSRNTGELFF	TGTGCCAGCTCGGACAGCCGGAACACCGGGGAGCTGTTTTTT	-	-	TRBJ2-2	TRBV2
CASSQPGGEELFF	TGTGCCAGCAGCCAGCCAGGGGGCGAGGAGCTGTTTTTT	TRBD1	-	TRBJ2-2	TRBV4-2
CASSWTGGNTEAFF	TGTGCCAGTAGTTGGACAGGAGGAAACACTGAAGCTTTCTTT	TRBD1	-	TRBJ1-1	TRBV19
CASQGASYNEQFF	TGTGCCTCGCAGGGGGCGTCCTACAATGAGCAGTTCTTC	TRBD1	-	TRBJ2-1	TRBV25-1
CAISEQLAGAYEQYF	TGTGCCATCAGTGAGCAGCTAGCGGGGGCCTACGAGCAGTACTTC	TRBD2	-	TRBJ2-7	TRBV10-3
CASQIQGRTEAFF	TGTGCCAGCCAAATCCAGGGTCGGACTGAAGCTTTCTTT	-	-	TRBJ1-1	TRBV18
CASSIDHPRTSYGYTF	TGTGCCAGTAGTATAGATCATCCTAGGACATCCTATGGCTACACCTTC	-	-	TRBJ1-2	TRBV19
CASSFFSGSTGELFF	TGTGCCAGCAGCTTCTTCTCGGGAAGCACCGGGGAGCTGTTTTTT	-	once	TRBJ2-2	TRBV5-5
CASSLAGQGSLHEQYF	TGTGCCAGCAGTTTAGCGGGACAGGGTTCTCTCCACGAGCAGTACTTC	TRBD1	-	TRBJ2-7	TRBV28
CASRIDTNTEAFF	TGTGCCAGCAGGATCGACACTAACACTGAAGCTTTCTTT	-	once	TRBJ1-1	TRBV2
CATQGLAGSYEQYF	TGTGCCACGCAAGGATTAGCGGGGTCCTACGAGCAGTACTTC	TRBD2	few	TRBJ2-7	TRBV28